A selection of T cell receptor beta chains follows, all from one sample in a study of PD-1 blockade in mismatch repair-deficient tumors. Assay: immunoSEQ multiplex PCR; the TCRdb copy retains only in-frame clones and omits some. In the table there are some 130,000 clones, about nine tenths of which are singletons. The specimen was peripheral blood, collected approximately 72 weeks after starting pembrolizumab. The receptors stem from an adult with mismatch repair-deficient cancer. CDR3s include the opening cysteine and the closing phenylalanine or tryptophan. The D gene is left open where the match is weak. Size is stated for part of the rows, as once, few or many counts, or as a class when the clone is expanded.

j_call	d_call	clone_size	v_call	cdr3_aa	cdr3_nt
TRBJ1-5	.	.	TRBV7-2	CASSLDAGYDQPQHF	TGTGCCAGCAGCTTAGATGCAGGGTACGATCAGCCCCAGCATTTT
TRBJ2-2	TRBD1	.	TRBV7-9	CASSSGQGFTGELFF	TGTGCCAGCAGCTCGGGACAGGGGTTCACCGGGGAGCTGTTTTTT
TRBJ2-1	TRBD2	.	TRBV5-4	CASSLTSGRYNEQFF	TGTGCCAGCAGCTTGACTAGCGGGAGGTACAATGAGCAGTTCTTC
TRBJ1-4	.	.	TRBV5-8	CASSLNQVTNEKLFF	TGTGCCAGCAGCTTGAATCAGGTTACTAATGAAAAACTGTTTTTT
TRBJ2-3	.	.	TRBV7-2	CASTGGNTDTQYF	TGTGCCAGCACCGGGGGAAACACAGATACGCAGTATTTT
TRBJ2-5	.	.	TRBV27	CASSLSRGMETQYF	TGTGCCAGCAGTTTATCACGGGGGATGGAGACCCAGTACTTC
TRBJ2-7	.	.	TRBV6-6	CASSDGRYEQYF	TGTGCCAGCAGTGACGGACGGTACGAGCAGTACTTC
TRBJ1-4	.	.	TRBV13	CASSLGRFGEKLFF	TGTGCCAGCAGCTTAGGGAGGTTCGGCGAAAAACTGTTTTTT
TRBJ2-7	.	once	TRBV2	CASQKGHGTYEQYF	TGTGCCAGCCAAAAGGGACACGGAACCTACGAGCAGTACTTC
TRBJ2-5	.	.	TRBV7-6	CASSLGGSRETQYF	TGTGCCAGCAGCTTAGGAGGTAGCAGGGAGACCCAGTACTTC
TRBJ2-1	.	.	TRBV21-1	CASSIGNRYNEQFF	TGTGCCAGCAGCATTGGAAACAGGTACAATGAGCAGTTCTTC
TRBJ2-3	TRBD2	medium-sized	TRBV10-1	CASISGSYTDTQYF	TGCGCCAGCATTAGCGGGAGCTACACAGATACGCAGTATTTT
TRBJ2-1	.	.	TRBV7-3	CASSWGLWTEQFF	TGTGCCAGCAGCTGGGGGCTATGGACTGAGCAGTTCTTC
TRBJ2-5	.	once	TRBV11-2	CASSFVRSVETQYF	TGTGCCAGCAGCTTTGTCAGGTCCGTAGAGACCCAGTACTTC
TRBJ2-1	.	.	TRBV9	CASSVAYTYNEQFF	TGTGCCAGCAGCGTAGCCTATACCTACAATGAGCAGTTCTTC
TRBJ1-5	.	.	TRBV6-5	CASSYAGNQPQHF	TGTGCCAGCAGTTACGCGGGAAATCAGCCCCAGCATTTT
TRBJ2-2	.	.	TRBV13	CASSEGRGGELFF	TGTGCCAGCAGCGAGGGACGGGGCGGGGAGCTGTTTTTT
TRBJ2-1	TRBD2	.	TRBV6-5	CASSNGTTPADEQFF	TGTGCCAGCAGTAACGGGACTACCCCGGCGGATGAGCAGTTCTTC
TRBJ2-3	.	.	TRBV6-1	CASSEWGAQRTQYF	TGTGCCAGCAGTGAATGGGGGGCACAGCGTACGCAGTATTTT
TRBJ2-7	.	.	TRBV6-5	CASSYSFQGYEQYF	TGTGCCAGCAGTTACTCGTTTCAGGGGTACGAGCAGTACTTC
TRBJ2-1	.	.	TRBV5-4	CASSLAAGSEQFF	TGTGCCAGCAGCTTGGCTGCCGGGTCTGAGCAGTTCTTC
TRBJ1-2	TRBD1	few	TRBV4-1	CASSRGTGNYGYTF	TGCGCCAGCAGCCGCGGGACAGGAAACTATGGCTACACCTTC
TRBJ2-1	TRBD2	.	TRBV7-2	CASSPPGRVNEQFF	TGTGCCAGCAGCCCGCCCGGGAGGGTCAATGAGCAGTTCTTC
TRBJ2-1	TRBD2	.	TRBV12-5	CASGFLTEREGRNEQFF	TGTGCTAGTGGTTTCCTGACTGAGCGGGAGGGCCGAAATGAGCAGTTCTTC
TRBJ2-7	TRBD1	.	TRBV28	CASSSLTGPPYEQYF	TGTGCCAGCAGTTCTTTGACAGGGCCCCCCTACGAGCAGTACTTC